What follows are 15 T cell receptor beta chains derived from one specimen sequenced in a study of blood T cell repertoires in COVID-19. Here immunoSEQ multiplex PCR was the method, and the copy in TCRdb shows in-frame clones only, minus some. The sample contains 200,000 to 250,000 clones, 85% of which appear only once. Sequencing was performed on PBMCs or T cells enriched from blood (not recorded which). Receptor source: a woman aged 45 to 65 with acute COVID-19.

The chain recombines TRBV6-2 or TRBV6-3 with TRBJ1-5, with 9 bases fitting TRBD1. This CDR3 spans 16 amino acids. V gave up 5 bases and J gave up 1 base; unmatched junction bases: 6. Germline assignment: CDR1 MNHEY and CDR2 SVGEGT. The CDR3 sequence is CASSRSGTGSNQPQHF. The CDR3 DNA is TGTGCCAGCAGTAGATCCGGGACAGGGAGCAATCAGCCCCAGCATTTT.

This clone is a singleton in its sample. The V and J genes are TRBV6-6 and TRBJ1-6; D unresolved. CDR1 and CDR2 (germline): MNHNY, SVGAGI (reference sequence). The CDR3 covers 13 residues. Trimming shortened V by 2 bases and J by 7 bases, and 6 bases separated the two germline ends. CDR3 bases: TGTGCCAGCAGTTACCTCGGGAATTCACCCCTCCACTTT. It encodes CASSYLGNSPLHF.

DNA for the CDR3: TGTGCCTGGAGTACCCGGGACAGGTGGGGAACAGGAGGCTCCGGGGAGCTGTTTTTT. It is translated as CAWSTRDRWGTGGSGELFF. The chain has TRBV30 and TRBJ2-2; 8 positions agree with TRBD1. This CDR3 comprises 19 residues. From germline, CDR1 is GTSNPN and CDR2 SVGIG (reference sequence). The V gene end was trimmed by 2 bases and the J gene end by 6 bases; junction bases not matched to a gene: 20. Supplemented by reference TRBV30 and TRBJ2-2, the full variable domain reads SQTIHQWPATLVQPVGSPLSLECTVEGTSNPNLYWYRQAAGRGLQLLFYSVGIGQISSEVPQNLSASRPQDRQFILSSKKLLLSDSGFYLCAWSTRDRWGTGGSGELFFGEGSRLTVL.

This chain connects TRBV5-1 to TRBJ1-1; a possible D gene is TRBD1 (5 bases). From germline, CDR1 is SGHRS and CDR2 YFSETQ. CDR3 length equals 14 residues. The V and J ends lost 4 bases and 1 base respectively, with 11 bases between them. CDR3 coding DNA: TGCGCCAGCAGCGCTACAGGTCCGAACACTGAAGCTTTCTTT. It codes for CASSATGPNTEAFF.

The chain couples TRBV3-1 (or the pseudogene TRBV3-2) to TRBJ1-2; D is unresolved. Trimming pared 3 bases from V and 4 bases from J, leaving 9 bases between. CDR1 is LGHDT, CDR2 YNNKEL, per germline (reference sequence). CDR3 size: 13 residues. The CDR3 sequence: CASSQETFYGYTF. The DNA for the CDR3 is TGTGCCAGCAGCCAGGAGACTTTCTATGGCTACACCTTC.

This CDR3 reads CASSSGQGIFSPLHF. CDR3 nucleotide sequence: TGTGCCAGCAGCTCCGGACAGGGGATTTTCTCACCCCTCCACTTT. The chain uses TRBV7-2 and TRBJ1-6; 9 nucleotides align to TRBD1. The trim removed 4 bases at V and 10 bases at J, leaving 8 bases unmatched. CDR1 SGHTA and CDR2 FQGNSA come from the germline V gene. The CDR3 is 15 amino acids.

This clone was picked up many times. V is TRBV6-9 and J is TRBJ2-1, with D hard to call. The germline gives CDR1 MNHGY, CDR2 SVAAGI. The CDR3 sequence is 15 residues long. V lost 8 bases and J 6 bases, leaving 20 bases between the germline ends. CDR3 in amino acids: CASPPGDKIRNEQFF. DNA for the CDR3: TGTGCCAGCCCACCCGGTGATAAAATCCGCAATGAGCAGTTCTTC.

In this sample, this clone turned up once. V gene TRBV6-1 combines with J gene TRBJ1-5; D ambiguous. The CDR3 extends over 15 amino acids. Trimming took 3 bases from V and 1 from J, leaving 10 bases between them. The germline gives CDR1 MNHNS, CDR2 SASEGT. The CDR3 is CASSERALSNQPQHF. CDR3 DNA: TGTGCCAGCAGTGAGCGGGCATTAAGCAATCAGCCCCAGCATTTT.

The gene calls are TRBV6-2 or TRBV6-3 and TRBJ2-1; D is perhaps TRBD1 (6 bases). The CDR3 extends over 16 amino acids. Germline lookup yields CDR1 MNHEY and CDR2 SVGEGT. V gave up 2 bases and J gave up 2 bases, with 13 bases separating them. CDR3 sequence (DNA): TGTGCCAGCAGTTACCGGCAGGGGTATCCCTACAATGAGCAGTTCTTC. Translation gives CASSYRQGYPYNEQFF.

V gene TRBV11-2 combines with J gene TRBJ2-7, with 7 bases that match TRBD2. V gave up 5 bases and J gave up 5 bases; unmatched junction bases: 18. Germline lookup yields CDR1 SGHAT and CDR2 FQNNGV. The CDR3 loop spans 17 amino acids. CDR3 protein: CASSPVAGYGRAHEQYF. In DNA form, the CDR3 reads TGTGCCAGCAGCCCGGTAGCGGGTTATGGCAGGGCGCACGAGCAGTACTTC.

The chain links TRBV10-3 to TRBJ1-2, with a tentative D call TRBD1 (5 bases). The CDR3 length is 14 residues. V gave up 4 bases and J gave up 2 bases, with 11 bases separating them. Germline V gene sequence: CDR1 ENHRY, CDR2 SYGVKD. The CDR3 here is CAISGTSANYGYTF. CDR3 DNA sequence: TGTGCCATCAGTGGGACATCTGCCAACTATGGCTACACCTTC.

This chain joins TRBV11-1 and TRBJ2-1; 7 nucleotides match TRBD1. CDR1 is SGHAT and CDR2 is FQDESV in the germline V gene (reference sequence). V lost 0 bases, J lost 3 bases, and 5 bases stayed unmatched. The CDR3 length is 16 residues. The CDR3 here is CASSLARGQLYNEQFF. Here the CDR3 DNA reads TGTGCCAGCAGCTTAGCGAGGGGACAGCTCTACAATGAGCAGTTCTTC.

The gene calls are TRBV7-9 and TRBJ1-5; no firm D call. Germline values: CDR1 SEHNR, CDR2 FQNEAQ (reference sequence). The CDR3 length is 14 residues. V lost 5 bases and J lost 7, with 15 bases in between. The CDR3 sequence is CASSPPPGWQPQHF. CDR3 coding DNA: TGTGCCAGCAGCCCCCCCCCGGGTTGGCAGCCCCAGCATTTT.

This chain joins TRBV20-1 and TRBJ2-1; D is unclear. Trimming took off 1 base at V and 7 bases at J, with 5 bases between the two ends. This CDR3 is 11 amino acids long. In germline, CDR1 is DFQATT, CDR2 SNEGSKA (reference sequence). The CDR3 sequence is CSARGVNEQFF. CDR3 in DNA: TGCAGTGCTAGAGGAGTAAATGAGCAGTTCTTC.

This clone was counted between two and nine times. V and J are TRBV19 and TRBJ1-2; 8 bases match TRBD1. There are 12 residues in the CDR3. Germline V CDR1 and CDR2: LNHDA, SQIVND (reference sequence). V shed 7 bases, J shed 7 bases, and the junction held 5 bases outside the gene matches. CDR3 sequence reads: CASMDRVSGYTF. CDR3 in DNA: TGTGCCAGTATGGACAGGGTGTCTGGCTACACCTTC.